These 2 T cell receptor beta chains were all obtained from the same sample, sequenced in a study of shared clonotypes between healthy human individuals. Sequenced by immunoSEQ multiplex PCR; TCRdb stores in-frame clones only, minus some. The sample lists fewer than 400,000 clones, approximately 79% occurring once. Material: memory CD4+ T cells sorted from blood. As to subset: CD45RA-negative fraction. All receptors come from a man aged 25 to 40 in good health.

In regard to this clone: At the DNA level, this CDR3 is encoded by other sequences in the same sample as well. The rearrangement links TRBV5-1 to TRBJ1-2; D not certain. Germline assignment: CDR1 SGHRS and CDR2 YFSETQ. This CDR3 is 13 amino acids long. The germline V and J ends were trimmed by 0 bases and 4 bases, with 7 bases remaining between them. Here the CDR3 DNA reads TGCGCCAGCAGCTTGGACGGAGGCTATGGCTACACCTTC. It yields the protein CASSLDGGYGYTF.

V gene TRBV7-2 combines with J gene TRBJ1-4; D perhaps matches TRBD1 (5 bases). Trimming shortened V by 5 bases and J by 7 bases, and 14 bases separated the two germline ends. CDR3 length equals 14 residues. CDR1 and CDR2 (germline): SGHTA, FQGNSA. CDR3 protein: CASSLRWGGEKLFF. CDR3 DNA: TGTGCCAGCAGCCTCCGATGGGGCGGTGAAAAACTGTTTTTT.